This T cell receptor beta chain was found in a study of blood T cell repertoires in COVID-19. Across the study: Acute and convalescent COVID-19 specimens originated in the United States, Italy and Spain. PBMCs, B-cell-depleted T cells, or T cells were the source of the cDNA or gDNA that made up the material.

Per the original methods: Reference gene primer amplification gave nucleated cell count estimates. Some clones are missing from TCRdb's copy, which holds only in-frame ones; the method was immunoSEQ multiplex PCR. That table supplies the V and J calls and clone size; D and trimming were determined from the DNA. In the table there are 97,000 or so clones, more than 85% of which are singletons. Germline values: CDR1 SGHTS, CDR2 YDEGEE. The CDR3 has 15 amino acids. The V and J ends lost 3 bases and 4 bases respectively, with 13 bases between them. The sequence derives from a man between 18 and 35 years old with acute or convalescent COVID-19. The chain employs TRBV5-8 and TRBJ1-4; a possible D gene is TRBD1 (6 bases). The source material was peripheral blood. The CDR3 region is CASSWGNRVNEKLFF. The CDR3 nucleotides read TGTGCCAGCAGCTGGGGGAACAGGGTTAATGAAAAACTGTTTTTT.